This entry lists 3 T cell receptor beta chains sequenced from one sample in a study of chemoradiotherapy in HPV16-positive cancers. TCRdb keeps only in-frame clones here, not all; method: immunoSEQ multiplex PCR. The table has roughly 23,000 clones, approximately 92% seen once. The specimen was blood, collected from a patient who underwent chemoradiotherapy. The receptors shown here come from a human donor with HPV-associated anogenital cancer.

The rearrangement uses TRBV5-1 and TRBJ1-1; the match to TRBD1 covers 8 bases. Germline loops: CDR1 SGHRS, CDR2 YFSETQ. Losses at the gene ends were 4 bases for V and 0 bases for J; bases not matched to a gene: 14. The length of the CDR3 is 18 residues. CDR3 coding DNA: TGCGCCAGCAGCGAGCACATACAGGGGGGCATACTGAACACTGAAGCTTTCTTT. Translated, it gives CASSEHIQGGILNTEAFF.

The chain links TRBV6-6 to TRBJ1-5; D gene unclear. V lost 0 bases and J lost 4, with 13 bases in between. The CDR3 has 16 residues. Germline V CDR1 and CDR2: MNHNY, SVGAGI (reference sequence). The CDR3 nucleotides read TGTGCCAGCAGTTACTCGAGAGGGAAGTGGAATCAGCCCCAGCATTTT. Encoded protein: CASSYSRGKWNQPQHF.

The chain is built from TRBV5-1 and TRBJ2-3; D call uncertain. Germline V gives CDR1 SGHRS, CDR2 YFSETQ. The CDR3 runs 16 residues. Trimming removed 0 bases from V and 0 bases from J, with 11 bases in between. CDR3: CASSLDATTSTDTQYF. DNA of the CDR3: TGCGCCAGCAGCTTGGACGCAACCACTAGCACAGATACGCAGTATTTT. Complete variable domain (other parts from reference TRBV5-1 and TRBJ2-3): KAGVTQTPRYLIKTRGQQVTLSCSPISGHRSVSWYQQTPGQGLQFLFEYFSETQRNKGNFPGRFSGRQFSNSRSEMNVSTLELGDSALYLCASSLDATTSTDTQYFGPGTRLTVL.